These T cell receptor beta chains were read from a single sample in a study of CD8 T cells in ankylosing spondylitis. TCRdb re-analysed the 5' RACE reads in MiXCR, keeping a single row per CDR3 protein. The sample carries a few hundred thousand distinct CDR3 sequences, 8% to 11% recorded once. The sequenced sample was blood, either unsorted or a sorted T cell fraction (not recorded which). These receptors all come from a male donor with ankylosing spondylitis or in good health (not recorded which). The CDR3 runs from the conserved cysteine through the conserved F or W. A D gene is named only where the DNA matches it firmly. A clone size is listed for some rows: how often the clone was seen (once, few, many), or a class if it is expanded.

J | V | size | D | CDR3 | DNA
TRBJ2-5 | TRBV3-1 | many | TRBD2 | CASSQDSGGAGETQYF | TGTGCCAGCAGCCAAGACTCGGGAGGTGCAGGGGAGACCCAGTACTTC
TRBJ2-3 | TRBV4-2 | many | TRBD2 | CASSQEHSGGTDTQYF | TGTGCCAGCAGCCAAGAACATAGCGGGGGCACAGATACGCAGTATTTT
TRBJ1-1 | TRBV4-1 | many | NA | CASSQEVKNTEAFF | TGCGCCAGCAGCCAAGAAGTGAAGAACACTGAAGCTTTCTTT
TRBJ2-5 | TRBV5-1 | NA | TRBD1 | CASSTSGTGTQETQYF | TGCGCCAGCAGCACATCCGGGACAGGGACCCAAGAGACCCAGTACTTC
TRBJ1-2 | TRBV7-9 | NA | TRBD1 | CASSFNGQGDYGYTF | TGTGCCAGCAGCTTTAATGGACAGGGGGACTATGGCTACACCTTC
TRBJ2-3 | TRBV20-1 | many | NA | CSARVLGVSGFSTDTQYF | TGCAGTGCTAGAGTCTTAGGTGTGAGCGGTTTTAGCACAGATACGCAGTATTTT
TRBJ2-1 | TRBV3-1 | many | NA | CASSQEQVSYNEQFF | TGTGCCAGCAGCCAAGAGCAGGTCTCCTACAATGAGCAGTTCTTC
TRBJ2-2 | TRBV7-6 | many | NA | CASSWENTGELFF | TGTGCCAGCAGCTGGGAGAACACCGGGGAGCTGTTTTTT
TRBJ1-4 | TRBV12-3/TRBV12-4 | few | NA | CASSTGKYEKLFF | TGTGCCAGCAGCACGGGGAAATATGAAAAACTGTTTTTT
TRBJ1-1 | TRBV7-2 | many | TRBD1 | CASSLAGTVNTEAFF | TGTGCCAGCAGCTTAGCTGGGACAGTGAACACTGAAGCTTTCTTT
TRBJ2-3 | TRBV21-1 | NA | NA | CASRLAGRRVQYF | TGTGCCAGCAGGCTAGCGGGACGCCGGGTGCAGTATTTT
TRBJ2-1 | TRBV5-5 | many | NA | CASSFGGEFGDEQFF | TGTGCCAGCAGCTTTGGGGGAGAATTCGGGGATGAGCAGTTCTTC
TRBJ1-5 | TRBV28 | NA | TRBD1 | CASSSLGAGGGQPQHF | TGTGCCAGCAGTTCTCTGGGGGCAGGGGGTGGTCAGCCCCAGCATTTT
TRBJ2-1 | TRBV5-6 | many | NA | CASSFLGRGTPNEQFF | TGTGCCAGCAGCTTCCTAGGCAGGGGAACCCCCAATGAGCAGTTCTTC
TRBJ1-4 | TRBV3-1 | NA | NA | CASSHRGSGEKLFF | TGTGCCAGCAGCCACCGGGGGAGTGGAGAAAAACTGTTTTTT
TRBJ1-5 | TRBV20-1 | many | TRBD1 | CSAPQGGVNQPQHF | TGCAGTGCCCCTCAAGGGGGCGTCAATCAGCCCCAGCATTTT
TRBJ1-5 | TRBV20-1 | NA | NA | CSARDRDLLPPQSNQPQHF | TGCAGTGCTAGAGACCGGGACCTCCTTCCTCCCCAGAGTAATCAGCCCCAGCATTTT
TRBJ2-3 | TRBV5-1 | NA | TRBD1 | CASRTGAPSTDTQYF | TGCGCCAGCAGAACAGGGGCGCCCAGCACAGATACGCAGTATTTT
TRBJ1-5 | TRBV19 | NA | NA | CASSLQGDRGNQPQHF | TGTGCCAGTAGTTTGCAAGGCGACAGAGGCAATCAGCCCCAGCATTTT
TRBJ2-7 | TRBV5-1 | many | TRBD1 | CASSLVLRRTGEYEQYF | TGCGCCAGCAGCTTGGTACTTCGTCGGACAGGGGAGTACGAGCAGTACTTC
TRBJ1-3 | TRBV21-1 | few | NA | CAEAGNTIYF | TGTGCGGAGGCTGGAAACACCATATATTTT
TRBJ2-2 | TRBV5-1 | many | NA | CASSPLSGTGELFF | TGCGCCAGCAGCCCGCTTTCGGGGACCGGGGAGCTGTTTTTT
TRBJ2-5 | TRBV20-1 | many | NA | CSARSTGGHETQYF | TGCAGTGCTAGATCAACGGGGGGCCATGAGACCCAGTACTTC
TRBJ2-1 | TRBV11-2 | NA | TRBD2 | CASTGGLSSYNEQFF | TGTGCCAGCACCGGGGGGTTGAGCTCCTACAATGAGCAGTTCTTC
TRBJ2-6 | TRBV11-2 | few | TRBD1 | CASSQGQPGANVLTF | TGTGCCAGCAGCCAGGGACAGCCTGGGGCCAACGTCCTGACTTTC
TRBJ2-3 | TRBV7-2 | NA | TRBD2 | CASSSAGSSGQYF | TGTGCCAGCAGCTCAGCGGGGTCCTCGGGGCAGTATTTT
TRBJ2-3 | TRBV20-1 | many | TRBD2 | CSARSLAGGTDTQYF | TGCAGTGCTAGATCATTAGCGGGGGGCACAGATACGCAGTATTTT
TRBJ1-5 | TRBV28 | NA | NA | CASSMGRGQPQHF | TGTGCCAGCAGCATGGGCCGGGGTCAGCCCCAGCATTTT
TRBJ1-1 | TRBV30 | many | TRBD1 | CAWSRSRTGGPSRTEAFF | TGTGCCTGGAGCCGATCAAGGACAGGGGGGCCGAGTAGGACTGAAGCTTTCTTT
TRBJ2-3 | TRBV12-3/TRBV12-4 | many | TRBD1 | CASSRQGGTDTQYF | TGTGCCAGCAGTAGACAGGGAGGCACAGATACGCAGTATTTT
TRBJ2-3 | TRBV5-1 | many | TRBD2 | CASSIRAGGATDTQYF | TGCGCCAGCAGCATCCGAGCGGGGGGGGCGACAGATACGCAGTATTTT
TRBJ2-1 | TRBV5-1 | NA | NA | CASTNGGGRWFF | TGCGCCAGCACCAATGGAGGGGGGAGGTGGTTCTTC
TRBJ2-7 | TRBV20-1 | many | TRBD1 | CSAREMAGQGFINEQYF | TGCAGTGCTAGAGAGATGGCGGGACAGGGGTTCATCAACGAGCAGTACTTC
TRBJ2-7 | TRBV7-2 | many | TRBD2 | CASSLVAGTSSHEQYF | TGTGCCAGCAGCTTAGTAGCCGGGACTAGCTCCCACGAGCAGTACTTC